Presented here are 20 T cell receptor beta chains from one specimen sequenced in a study of blood T cell repertoires in COVID-19. Assay: immunoSEQ multiplex PCR; the TCRdb copy retains only in-frame clones and omits some. The table has tens of thousands of clones, roughly 88% seen once. The sequenced material came from peripheral blood. The receptors were sampled from a woman at least 80 years old with acute or convalescent COVID-19.

V usage is TRBV7-3 and J usage is TRBJ2-1; TRBD1 aligns across 8 bases. Germline CDR1 SGHTA, CDR2 FQGTGA. Trimming removed 6 bases from V and 7 bases from J; junction bases left unmatched: 11. The CDR3 runs 15 residues. CDR3 in amino acids: CASSPTQGANNEQFF. CDR3 nucleotide sequence: TGTGCCAGCAGTCCCACGCAGGGGGCAAATAATGAGCAGTTCTTC.

The CDR3 sequence: CASSTLSSGLVNEQYF. DNA for the CDR3: TGCGCCAGCAGCACCCTTTCTAGCGGGTTGGTGAACGAGCAGTACTTC. The chain has TRBV5-1 and TRBJ2-7; 8 bases match TRBD2. The CDR3 is 16 residues long. CDR1 is SGHRS, CDR2 YFSETQ, per germline. J gave up 5 bases and V 4 bases, and 14 bases lay outside the gene matches.

The rearrangement joins TRBV4-2 to TRBJ1-2; D gene uncertain. CDR1 and CDR2 from the germline V gene are LGHNA and YNFKEQ. The CDR3 covers 15 residues. The V and J ends lost 0 bases and 3 bases respectively, with 11 bases between them. The chain's CDR3 is CASSQDRGRDYGYTF. The CDR3 bases are TGTGCCAGCAGCCAAGATCGGGGTAGGGACTATGGCTACACCTTC.

The CDR3 nucleotides read TGTGCCAGCAGTTATTTGAGTAGCAATCAGCCCCAGCATTTT. Translation: CASSYLSSNQPQHF. V usage is TRBV6-2 or TRBV6-3 and J usage is TRBJ1-5; D unclear. The CDR3 covers 14 residues. V was pared by 3 bases and J by 0 bases, with 6 bases between. CDR1 is MNHEY and CDR2 is SVGEGT in the germline V gene.

A note on this clone: Additional DNA sequences in this sample encode the identical CDR3. The rearrangement links TRBV30 to TRBJ1-1; D ambiguous. CDR1 is GTSNPN and CDR2 is SVGIG in the germline V gene (reference sequence). The CDR3 extends over 12 amino acids. V was pared by 5 bases and J by 1 base, with 8 bases between. The CDR3 sequence is CAWAPGNTEAFF. The CDR3 coding sequence is TGTGCCTGGGCGCCGGGGAACACTGAAGCTTTCTTT.

The V call is TRBV25-1, the J call TRBJ1-3; D possibly corresponds to TRBD1 (5 bases). The CDR3 has 16 residues. The germline V and J ends were trimmed by 1 base and 1 base, with 11 bases remaining between them. From germline, CDR1 is MGHDK and CDR2 SYGVNS. As DNA, the CDR3 is TGTGCCAGCAGTGAATCGGGGGTAGTGTCTGGAAACACCATATATTTT. Translation gives CASSESGVVSGNTIYF.

This chain joins TRBV19 and TRBJ1-3; TRBD1 matches at 7 bases. Germline loops: CDR1 LNHDA, CDR2 SQIVND (reference sequence). The J segment lost 4 bases and the V segment lost 6 bases, leaving 6 bases of the junction unmatched. This CDR3 is built from 14 residues. The CDR3 DNA sequence: TGTGCCAGTAGCCAGGGGGTAGAAGGAAACACCATATATTTT. Protein: CASSQGVEGNTIYF.

This chain links TRBV27 with TRBJ1-5; the match to TRBD1 covers 9 bases. This CDR3 spans 12 amino acids. The V gene end was trimmed by 10 bases and the J gene end by 7 bases; junction bases not matched to a gene: 5. The germline gives CDR1 MNHEY, CDR2 SMNVEV (reference sequence). The CDR3 nucleotides read TGTGCCACCGACAGGGGGGGACAGCCCCAGCATTTT. Its protein is CATDRGGQPQHF.

V gene TRBV5-6 combines with J gene TRBJ2-2; 7 positions agree with TRBD2. The length of the CDR3 is 16 residues. The J segment lost 5 bases and the V segment lost 1 base, leaving 8 bases of the junction unmatched. Germline V CDR1 and CDR2: SGHDT, YYEEEE. CDR3 in DNA: TGTGCCAGCAGCTTGAGAGCGGGATCGGGTACCGGGGAGCTGTTTTTT. Its translation: CASSLRAGSGTGELFF.

The chain is built from TRBV5-1 and TRBJ2-3; TRBD1 is a possible D gene (5 bases). The CDR3 has 16 amino acids. V was pared by 4 bases and J by 2 bases, with 17 bases between. CDR1 and CDR2 (germline): SGHRS, YFSETQ. CDR3 sequence (DNA): TGCGCCAGCAGCCCCCAGGGATCTAACCCCACAGATACGCAGTATTTT. Its protein is CASSPQGSNPTDTQYF.

This chain joins TRBV9 and TRBJ2-7, with D maybe TRBD1 (7 bases). Trimming took 4 bases from V and 6 from J, leaving 17 bases between them. This CDR3 region has 14 residues. CDR1 and CDR2 from the germline V gene are SGDLS and YYNGEE. The CDR3 region is CASSQTPQGGEQYF. The CDR3 coding sequence is TGTGCCAGCAGCCAAACACCTCAGGGGGGCGAGCAGTACTTC.

The chain recombines TRBV20-1 with TRBJ1-4; TRBD1 might be the D (5 bases). The germline gives CDR1 DFQATT, CDR2 SNEGSKA (reference sequence). The CDR3 extends over 11 amino acids. Trimming took off 5 bases at V and 8 bases at J, with 9 bases between the two ends. CDR3 in DNA: TGCAGTGCTGGCCCAGGGGAAAAACTGTTTTTT. Protein product: CSAGPGEKLFF.

This sequence joins TRBV29-1 and TRBJ2-7; D is possibly TRBD2 (7 bases). The CDR3 length is 14 residues. Trimming cost V 4 bases and J 2 bases, with 15 bases left between them. Germline-derived CDR1 and CDR2 are SQVTM and ANQGSEA. CDR3 protein: CSVVSAGATYEQYF. CDR3 bases: TGCAGCGTTGTAAGTGCGGGGGCAACCTACGAGCAGTACTTC.

The V gene is TRBV19, the J gene TRBJ1-1; perhaps TRBD1 as D (5 bases). CDR3 size: 13 residues. CDR1 and CDR2 (germline): LNHDA, SQIVND (reference sequence). V lost 6 bases to trimming and J lost 1 base, with 9 bases between them. The CDR3 DNA follows: TGTGCCAGTAGGTTAACAGGGAACACTGAAGCTTTCTTT. Its translation is CASRLTGNTEAFF.

The chain uses TRBV6-5 and TRBJ1-2, with 10 positions matching TRBD1. Germline CDR1 MNHEY, CDR2 SVGAGI. Unmatched junction bases numbered 5, after V lost 8 bases and J lost 2 bases. CDR3 length equals 14 residues. DNA for the CDR3: TGTGCCAGCGGGGACAGGGGAACGAACTATGGCTACACCTTC. Protein: CASGDRGTNYGYTF.

The chain links TRBV5-1 to TRBJ2-3, with D perhaps TRBD2 (6 bases). This CDR3 has 14 amino acids. V was clipped by 5 bases and J by 0 bases, with 10 bases between them. CDR1 is SGHRS and CDR2 is YFSETQ in the germline V gene. In DNA, the CDR3 is TGCGCCAGCAGGGGGGGTGCTAGCACAGATACGCAGTATTTT. This codes for CASRGGASTDTQYF.

The J gene is TRBJ2-2, the V gene TRBV9; D not resolved. The CDR3 has 13 residues. V lost 6 bases and J lost 2, with 8 bases in between. The germline CDR1 and CDR2 sequences are SGDLS and YYNGEE. DNA for the CDR3: TGTGCCAGCACCGCAGGAAACACCGGGGAGCTGTTTTTT. It codes for CASTAGNTGELFF.

The rearrangement joins TRBV9 to TRBJ2-1; TRBD2 is a possible D gene (6 bases). The CDR3 spans 14 residues. Per the germline V gene, CDR1 is SGDLS and CDR2 is YYNGEE. Trimming removed 3 bases from V and 4 bases from J, with 11 bases in between. CDR3 region: CASSAGAGYNEQFF. Written as DNA, the CDR3 is TGTGCCAGCAGCGCGGGAGCCGGTTACAATGAGCAGTTCTTC.

CDR3 bases: TGTGCCACCAGTGCCTCCGGGACGGGGGAAAGGACCCAGTACTTC. Translating gives CATSASGTGERTQYF. The chain combines TRBV24-1 with TRBJ2-5; weak D call: TRBD2 (6 bases). CDR1 is KGHDR, CDR2 SFDVKD, per germline. The CDR3 extends over 15 amino acids. V shed 5 bases and J shed 7 bases, with 19 bases lying between them.

The V call is TRBV15, the J call TRBJ2-7, with a tentative D call TRBD2 (6 bases). There are 15 residues in the CDR3. Trimming removed 3 bases from V and 3 bases from J, with 15 bases in between. Germline-derived CDR1 and CDR2 are LNHNV and YYDKDF (reference sequence). In nucleotides, the CDR3 is TGTGCCACCAGCAGTGGGGGGTCGGTAGGCTACGAGCAGTACTTC. Protein product: CATSSGGSVGYEQYF.